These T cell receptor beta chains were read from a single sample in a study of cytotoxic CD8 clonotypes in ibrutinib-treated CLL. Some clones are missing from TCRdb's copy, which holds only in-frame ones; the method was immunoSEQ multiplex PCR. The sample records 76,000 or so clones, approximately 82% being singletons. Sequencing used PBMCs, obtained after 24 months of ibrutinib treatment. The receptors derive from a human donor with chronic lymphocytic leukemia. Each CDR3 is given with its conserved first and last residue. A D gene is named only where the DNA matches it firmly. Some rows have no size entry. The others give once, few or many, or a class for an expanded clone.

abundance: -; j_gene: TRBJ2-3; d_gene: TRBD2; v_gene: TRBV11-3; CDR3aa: CASSPRLAGGPDTQYF; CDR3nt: TGTGCCAGCAGCCCAAGACTAGCGGGAGGCCCAGATACGCAGTATTTT
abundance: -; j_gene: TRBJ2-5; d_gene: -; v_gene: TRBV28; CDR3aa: CATTNPGSRQETQYF; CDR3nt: TGTGCCACCACTAATCCGGGGTCTAGGCAAGAGACCCAGTACTTC
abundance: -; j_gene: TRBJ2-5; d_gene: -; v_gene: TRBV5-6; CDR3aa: CASMLVAEYQETQYF; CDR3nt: TGTGCCAGCATGTTGGTAGCGGAGTACCAAGAGACCCAGTACTTC
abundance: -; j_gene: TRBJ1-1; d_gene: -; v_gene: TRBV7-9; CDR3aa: CASSFRAKNTEAFF; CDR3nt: TGTGCCAGCAGCTTCCGGGCGAAGAACACTGAAGCTTTCTTT
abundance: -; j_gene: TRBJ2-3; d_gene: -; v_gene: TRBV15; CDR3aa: CATQEGDTQYF; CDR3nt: TGTGCCACCCAGGAGGGAGATACGCAGTATTTT
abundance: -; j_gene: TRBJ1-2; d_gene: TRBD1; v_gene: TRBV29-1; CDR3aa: CSAGGANYGYTF; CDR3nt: TGCAGCGCAGGGGGGGCTAACTATGGCTACACCTTC
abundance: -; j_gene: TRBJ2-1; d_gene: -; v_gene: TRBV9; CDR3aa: CASSARTGPLQQFF; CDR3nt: TGTGCCAGCAGCGCGAGAACAGGACCTCTTCAGCAGTTCTTC
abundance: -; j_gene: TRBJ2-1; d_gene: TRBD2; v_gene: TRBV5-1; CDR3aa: CASSAPGLSYNEQFF; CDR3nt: TGCGCCAGCTCCGCCCCGGGACTATCCTACAATGAGCAGTTCTTC
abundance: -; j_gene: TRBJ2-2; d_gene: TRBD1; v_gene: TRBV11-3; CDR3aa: CASSLGQGATGELFF; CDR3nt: TGTGCCAGCAGCCTGGGACAGGGGGCTACCGGGGAGCTGTTTTTT
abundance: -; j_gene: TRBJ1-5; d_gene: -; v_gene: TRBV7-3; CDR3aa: CASSFSRTYQPQHF; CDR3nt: TGTGCCAGCAGCTTTTCCAGAACCTATCAGCCCCAGCATTTT
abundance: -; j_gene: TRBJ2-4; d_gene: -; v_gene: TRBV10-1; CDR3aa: CASSEEGTNIQYF; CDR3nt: TGCGCCAGCAGTGAGGAAGGGACAAACATTCAGTACTTC
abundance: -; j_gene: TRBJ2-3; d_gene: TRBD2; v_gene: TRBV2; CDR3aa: CASRRLADTDTQYF; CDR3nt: TGTGCCAGCAGGAGACTAGCGGACACAGATACGCAGTATTTT
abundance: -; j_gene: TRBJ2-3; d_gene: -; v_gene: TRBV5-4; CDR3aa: CASSSSGQHTQYF; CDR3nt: TGTGCCAGCAGCTCATCGGGCCAGCATACGCAGTATTTT
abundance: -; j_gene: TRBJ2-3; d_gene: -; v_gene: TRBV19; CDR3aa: CASSEASTDTQYF; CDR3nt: TGTGCCAGTAGTGAGGCGAGTACAGATACGCAGTATTTT
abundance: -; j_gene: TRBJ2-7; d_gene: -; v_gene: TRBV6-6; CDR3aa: CASSYSGEIFDEQYF; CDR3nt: TGTGCCAGCAGTTACTCTGGGGAAATATTCGACGAGCAGTACTTC
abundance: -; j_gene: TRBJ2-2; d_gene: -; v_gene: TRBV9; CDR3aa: CATTQGIAGELFF; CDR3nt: TGTGCCACGACGCAGGGTATTGCCGGGGAGCTGTTTTTT
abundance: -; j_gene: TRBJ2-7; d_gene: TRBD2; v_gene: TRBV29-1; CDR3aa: CSVKAGGPYEQYF; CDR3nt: TGCAGCGTTAAAGCGGGAGGGCCCTACGAGCAGTACTTC
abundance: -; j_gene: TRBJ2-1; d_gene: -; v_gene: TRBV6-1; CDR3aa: CASSVQSLYNEQFF; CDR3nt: TGTGCCAGCAGTGTACAGTCTTTATACAATGAGCAGTTCTTC
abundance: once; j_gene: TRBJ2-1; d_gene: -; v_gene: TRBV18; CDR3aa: CASSPRQGIYNEQFF; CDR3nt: TGTGCCAGCTCACCACGTCAGGGTATCTACAATGAGCAGTTCTTC
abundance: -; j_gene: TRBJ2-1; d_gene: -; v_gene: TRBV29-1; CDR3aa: CSASDSRNEQFF; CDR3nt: TGCAGCGCCTCAGACAGTCGCAATGAGCAGTTCTTC
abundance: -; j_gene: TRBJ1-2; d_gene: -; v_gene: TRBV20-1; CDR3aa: CSAREGQGYTF; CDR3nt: TGCAGTGCTAGAGAGGGGCAGGGCTACACCTTC
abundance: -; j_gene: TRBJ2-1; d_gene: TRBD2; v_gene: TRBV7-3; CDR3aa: CASSLPPGGEQFF; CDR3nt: TGTGCCAGCAGCCTACCTCCCGGGGGGGAGCAGTTCTTC
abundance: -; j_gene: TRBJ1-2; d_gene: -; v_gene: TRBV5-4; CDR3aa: CASSPGRDPYGYTF; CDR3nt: TGTGCCAGCAGCCCCGGGAGGGACCCCTATGGCTACACCTTC
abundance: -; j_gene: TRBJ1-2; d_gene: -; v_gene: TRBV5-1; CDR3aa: CASSSGQLSYTF; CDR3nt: TGCGCCAGCAGCTCCGGACAACTTAGCTACACCTTC
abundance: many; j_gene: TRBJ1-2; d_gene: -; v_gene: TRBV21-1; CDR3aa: CASSPGANNYGYTF; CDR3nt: TGTGCCAGCTCCCCAGGGGCCAATAACTATGGCTACACCTTC
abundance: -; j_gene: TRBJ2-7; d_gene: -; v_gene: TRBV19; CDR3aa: CASSAPGQGSYEQYF; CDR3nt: TGTGCCAGTAGTGCCCCTGGGCAGGGGTCCTACGAGCAGTACTTC
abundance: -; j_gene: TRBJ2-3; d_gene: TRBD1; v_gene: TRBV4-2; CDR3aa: CASSQNGGTGTTDTQYF; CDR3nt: TGTGCCAGCAGCCAAAACGGCGGGACAGGCACGACAGATACGCAGTATTTT
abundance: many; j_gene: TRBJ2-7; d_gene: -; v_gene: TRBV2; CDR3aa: CASQGVYEQYF; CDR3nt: TGTGCCAGTCAGGGTGTCTACGAGCAGTACTTC
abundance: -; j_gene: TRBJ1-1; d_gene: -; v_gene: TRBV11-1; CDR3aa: CASSRSRGNTEAFF; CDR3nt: TGTGCCAGCAGTCGGAGCAGGGGGAACACTGAAGCTTTCTTT
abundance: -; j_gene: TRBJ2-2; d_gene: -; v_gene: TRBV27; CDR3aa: CASSLRAVTGELFF; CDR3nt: TGTGCCAGCAGTTTACGGGCCGTCACCGGGGAGCTGTTTTTT
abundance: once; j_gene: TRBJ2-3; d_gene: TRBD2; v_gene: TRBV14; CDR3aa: CASSQDRRVAGGFTDTQYF; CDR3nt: TGTGCCAGCAGCCAAGACCGAAGGGTAGCGGGAGGCTTCACAGATACGCAGTATTTT
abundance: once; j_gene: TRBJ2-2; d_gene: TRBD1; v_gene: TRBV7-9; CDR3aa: CASSLYVGGQNTGELFF; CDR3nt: TGTGCCAGCAGCTTATATGTAGGGGGCCAGAACACCGGGGAGCTGTTTTTT
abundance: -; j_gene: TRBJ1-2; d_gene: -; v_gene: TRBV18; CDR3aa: CASSPSTGGLLYGYTF; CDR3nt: TGTGCCAGCTCACCCTCCACGGGTGGGCTGCTGTATGGCTACACCTTC
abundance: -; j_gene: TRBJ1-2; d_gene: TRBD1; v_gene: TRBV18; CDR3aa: CASSPRGTGDYGYTF; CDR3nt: TGTGCCAGCTCCCCCCGAGGGACAGGAGACTATGGCTACACCTTC
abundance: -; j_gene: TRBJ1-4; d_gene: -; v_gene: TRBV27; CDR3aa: CASRTTGGGSNEKLFF; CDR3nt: TGTGCCAGCAGAACAACCGGGGGGGGGTCTAATGAAAAACTGTTTTTT
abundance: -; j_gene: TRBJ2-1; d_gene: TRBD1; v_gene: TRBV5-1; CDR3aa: CASSGSGTGSDDEQFF; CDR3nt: TGCGCCAGCAGCGGGTCCGGGACAGGGTCTGACGATGAGCAGTTCTTC
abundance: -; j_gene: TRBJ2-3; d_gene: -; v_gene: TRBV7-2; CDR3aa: CASSFMRTDTQYF; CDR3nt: TGTGCCAGCAGCTTCATGCGTACAGATACGCAGTATTTT
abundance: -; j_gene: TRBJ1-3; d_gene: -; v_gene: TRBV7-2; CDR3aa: CASSLAQGVGNTIYF; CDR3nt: TGTGCCAGCAGCTTAGCACAGGGTGTTGGAAACACCATATATTTT
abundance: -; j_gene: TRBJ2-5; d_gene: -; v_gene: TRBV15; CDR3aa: CATEQGGEETQYF; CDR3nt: TGTGCCACCGAGCAAGGGGGAGAAGAGACCCAGTACTTC
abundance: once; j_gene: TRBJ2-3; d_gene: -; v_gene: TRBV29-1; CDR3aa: CSVAWSDTQYF; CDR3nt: TGCAGCGTGGCCTGGTCAGATACGCAGTATTTT
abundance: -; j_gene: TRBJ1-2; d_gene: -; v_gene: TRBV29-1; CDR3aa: CSVGDPRARRGYTF; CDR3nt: TGCAGCGTTGGGGATCCCAGGGCCAGGAGAGGCTACACCTTC
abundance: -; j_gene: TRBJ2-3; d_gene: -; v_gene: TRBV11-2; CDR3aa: CASSLATDTQYF; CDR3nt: TGTGCCAGCAGCTTGGCTACAGATACGCAGTATTTT
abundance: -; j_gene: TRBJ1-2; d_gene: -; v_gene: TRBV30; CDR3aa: CAWSVQDYGYTF; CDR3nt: TGTGCCTGGAGTGTACAGGACTATGGCTACACCTTC
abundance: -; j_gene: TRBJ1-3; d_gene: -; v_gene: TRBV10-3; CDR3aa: CATTNGVWNTIYF; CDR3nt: TGTGCCACCACTAACGGGGTCTGGAACACCATATATTTT
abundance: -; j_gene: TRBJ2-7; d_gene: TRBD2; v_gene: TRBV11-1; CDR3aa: CASSLGLAYPYEQYF; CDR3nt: TGTGCCAGCAGCTTAGGACTAGCCTATCCCTACGAGCAGTACTTC